Included here is one T cell receptor (beta chain) sequence, with context. No antigen is known for it. There are 13 residues in the CDR3. Looked up from germline, CDR1 is SGHVS and CDR2 is FNYEAQ. V was trimmed by 1 base and J by 6 bases, leaving 7 bases between them. This entry belongs to a study of T cell clonotyping in hematopoietic cell transplantation. General observations from the study: CD4 and CD8 repertoire contributions could not be separated without sorting. Pathologically expanded recipient clonotypes increased progressively from day 30 to day 180 as diversity fell.

TCRdb's table, derived via immunoSEQ multiplex PCR, lists solely in-frame clones and lacks some. The repertoire has under 9,000 clones, roughly 66% of them found once; the top ten carry roughly a fifth. The clonotype originates from a male patient aged 55 to 69 who had an allogeneic stem cell transplant from an unrelated donor, so the T cells may come from the graft donor. Some clones in this sample may be carry-over from other donors' samples. Here the sequenced sample was peripheral blood mononuclear cells, taken 100 days after allogeneic stem cell transplant. The chain recombines TRBV7-6 with TRBJ1-5; D unresolved. The CDR3 loop is CASSLDSLQPQHF. The DNA for the CDR3 is TGTGCCAGCAGCTTAGATTCCCTTCAGCCCCAGCATTTT.